This TCR beta chain was observed in a study of blood T cell repertoires in COVID-19. Study as a whole: The origin of the acute and convalescent COVID-19 samples was the United States, Italy and Spain. In each case, the material was cDNA or gDNA derived from T cells, B-cell-depleted T cells, or PBMCs.

The germline gives CDR1 GTSNPN, CDR2 SVGIG (reference sequence). The CDR3 length is 11 residues. Trimming took off 2 bases at V and 10 bases at J, with 11 bases between the two ends. The authors' processing: Reference gene primer amplification yielded estimated nucleated cell counts. TCRdb keeps only in-frame clones here, not all; method: immunoSEQ multiplex PCR. V and J calls and clone size follow that table, whereas D and trimming were derived from the DNA. The sample contains 150,000 to 200,000 clones, roughly 85% of which appear only once. The sample was peripheral blood. The sequence was obtained from a woman in her thirties with acute or convalescent COVID-19. The chain is built from TRBV30 and TRBJ2-5; D is perhaps TRBD2 (6 bases). The CDR3 is CAWSRTGGQYF. The CDR3 DNA is TGTGCCTGGAGTCGGACCGGGGGCCAGTACTTC. Full variable domain (rest looked up from reference TRBV30 and TRBJ2-5): SQTIHQWPATLVQPVGSPLSLECTVEGTSNPNLYWYRQAAGRGLQLLFYSVGIGQISSEVPQNLSASRPQDRQFILSSKKLLLSDSGFYLCAWSRTGGQYFGPGTRLLVL.